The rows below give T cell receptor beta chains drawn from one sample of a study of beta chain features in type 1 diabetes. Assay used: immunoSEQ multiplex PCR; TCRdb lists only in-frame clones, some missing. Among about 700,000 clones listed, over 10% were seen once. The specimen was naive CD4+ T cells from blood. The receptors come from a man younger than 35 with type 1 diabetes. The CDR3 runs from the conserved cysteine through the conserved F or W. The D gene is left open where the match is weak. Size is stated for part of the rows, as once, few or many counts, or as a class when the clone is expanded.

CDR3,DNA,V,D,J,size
CAISEAYEQYF,TGTGCCATCAGTGAGGCCTACGAGCAGTACTTC,TRBV10-3,.,TRBJ2-7,few
CASSSPTAPYEQYF,TGTGCCAGCAGTTCGCCGACAGCTCCCTACGAGCAGTACTTC,TRBV28,.,TRBJ2-7,.
CASTLSSGNTIYF,TGTGCCAGCACCTTGTCGTCTGGAAACACCATATATTTT,TRBV7-9,.,TRBJ1-3,.
CSVEGSDLFTEAFF,TGCAGCGTTGAAGGGTCTGATCTTTTCACTGAAGCTTTCTTT,TRBV29-1,.,TRBJ1-1,.
CASSFEGLIYEQYF,TGTGCCAGCAGTTTTGAGGGGCTGATCTACGAGCAGTACTTC,TRBV27,.,TRBJ2-7,few
CASSPFAGAVAGNTIYF,TGTGCCAGCTCACCCTTCGCCGGGGCGGTAGCTGGAAACACCATATATTTT,TRBV18,.,TRBJ1-3,few
CASSVQGGGTGELFF,TGTGCCAGCAGCGTACAGGGTGGCGGAACCGGGGAGCTGTTTTTT,TRBV7-9,.,TRBJ2-2,.
CAISVSGQNFWELFF,TGTGCCATCAGTGTTTCGGGACAGAACTTCTGGGAGCTGTTTTTT,TRBV10-3,TRBD1,TRBJ2-2,few
CASSQPGARSGNTIYF,TGCGCCAGCAGCCAACCCGGAGCGCGCTCTGGAAACACCATATATTTT,TRBV4-1,.,TRBJ1-3,.
CASSFRVAEEQYF,TGTGCCAGCAGTTTCCGGGTCGCGGAAGAGCAGTACTTC,TRBV27,.,TRBJ2-7,.
CATSRDLSGANVLTF,TGTGCCACCAGCAGAGATCTTTCTGGGGCCAACGTCCTGACTTTC,TRBV15,.,TRBJ2-6,few
CASSAYPQGAGNSPLHF,TGTGCCAGCAGCGCCTACCCTCAGGGGGCAGGTAATTCACCCCTCCACTTT,TRBV9,TRBD1,TRBJ1-6,.
CASRVPSPQYF,TGTGCCAGCAGGGTCCCGAGTCCCCAGTACTTC,TRBV6-4,.,TRBJ2-5,few
CASRRVVAEYNEQFF,TGCGCCAGCAGACGGGTGGTGGCAGAGTACAATGAGCAGTTCTTC,TRBV5-1,.,TRBJ2-1,few
CASSFEGGQYSPLHF,TGTGCCAGCAGCTTCGAAGGGGGGCAGTATTCACCCCTCCACTTT,TRBV6-6,.,TRBJ1-6,.
CASTRGTDTQYF,TGCGCCAGCACCAGGGGCACAGATACGCAGTATTTT,TRBV5-1,.,TRBJ2-3,.
CASSTGQGTYEQYF,TGTGCCAGCAGTACCGGACAGGGTACCTACGAGCAGTACTTC,TRBV6-5,TRBD1,TRBJ2-7,.
CASSLVWDRGLGSSYEQYF,TGCGCCAGCAGCTTGGTATGGGACAGGGGGCTCGGGAGCTCCTACGAGCAGTACTTC,TRBV5-1,TRBD1,TRBJ2-7,.
CSVEDMWAGSAQETQYF,TGCAGCGTTGAAGATATGTGGGCAGGTAGTGCGCAAGAGACCCAGTACTTC,TRBV29-1,.,TRBJ2-5,.